A selection of T cell receptor beta chains follows, all from one sample in a study of T cell responses to AZD1222 COVID-19 vaccine. Produced via immunoSEQ multiplex PCR; TCRdb's table is partial and in-frame only. In the table there are roughly 25,000 clones, 70% to 90% of which are singletons. This specimen consisted of peripheral blood, obtained 28 days after the second AZD1222 dose. The receptors shown here come from an adult who received the AZD1222 COVID-19 vaccine. Each CDR3 is given with its conserved first and last residue. The order of the fields is D gene, clone size, J gene, V gene, CDR3 DNA, CDR3 protein. The D gene is left open where the match is weak. Part of the rows lack a size; the others show once, few, many or a class for expanded clones.

TRBD1 NA TRBJ1-2 TRBV27 TGTGCCAGCAGTAGAGGGACAGGGGACTATGGCTACACCTTC CASSRGTGDYGYTF
TRBD1 NA TRBJ1-6 TRBV18 TGTGCCAGCTCACCGGAGGACAGGGGAAATTCACCCCTCCACTTT CASSPEDRGNSPLHF
NA few TRBJ1-4 TRBV7-9 TGTGCCAGCAGCTTAGCACAGGGTGGAAAACTGTTTTTT CASSLAQGGKLFF
TRBD1 NA TRBJ1-2 TRBV19 TGTGCCAGTAGTATCCAGGGGGCGGTCTATGGCTACACCTTC CASSIQGAVYGYTF
TRBD2 NA TRBJ2-7 TRBV28 TGTGCCAGCAGTTTAGGAGCGGGAGCATCCCCCTACGAGCAGTACTTC CASSLGAGASPYEQYF
TRBD1 NA TRBJ1-5 TRBV6-1 TGTGCCAGCAGTGAAGAGTGGACAGGGGGCGGCAATCAGCCCCAGCATTTT CASSEEWTGGGNQPQHF
NA NA TRBJ1-2 TRBV9 TGTGCCAGCAGCGTAGACTGGGACACGCCTTATGGCTACACCTTC CASSVDWDTPYGYTF
NA NA TRBJ2-7 TRBV27 TGTGCCAGCAGTTTATCCGGGACATCACCCTACGAGCAGTACTTC CASSLSGTSPYEQYF
NA NA TRBJ2-5 TRBV20-1 TGCAGTGCTAGTCCCCTTGATGCTGGGCGCCAAGAGACCCAGTACTTC CSASPLDAGRQETQYF
NA NA TRBJ2-2 TRBV3-1/TRBV3-2 TGTGCCAGCAGCCGGACGGAGGACACCGGGGAGCTGTTTTTT CASSRTEDTGELFF
NA NA TRBJ1-3 TRBV11-2 TGTGCCAGCACCTCCCGAGGGATTAGCTCTGGAAACACCATATATTTT CASTSRGISSGNTIYF
NA NA TRBJ1-6 TRBV9 TGTGCCAGCAGCGGAAACCTCGATTCACCCCTCCACTTT CASSGNLDSPLHF
NA NA TRBJ2-7 TRBV3-1/TRBV3-2 TGTGCCAGCAGCCCCCCCCGGGCGGGACCGAGCTCCTACGAGCAGTACTTC CASSPPRAGPSSYEQYF
NA NA TRBJ2-7 TRBV6-5 TGTGCCAGCAGGCGTTACCTAGCGTCTGAGCAGTACTTC CASRRYLASEQYF
TRBD1 NA TRBJ2-1 TRBV2 TGTGCCAGCAGTGAGAACAGGGGGCTTCAAAATGAGCAGTTCTTC CASSENRGLQNEQFF
NA once TRBJ2-1 TRBV27 TGTGCCAGCAGTTTTTCTGCTGTCGGTGAGCAGTTCTTC CASSFSAVGEQFF
NA few TRBJ2-2 TRBV18 TGTGCCAGCACACGAAATTCCGCGAACACCGGGGAGCTGTTTTTT CASTRNSANTGELFF
NA NA TRBJ1-2 TRBV6-5 TGTGCCAGCAGCCCCGGCCGGGGCGGGAACTATGGCTACACCTTC CASSPGRGGNYGYTF
TRBD2 NA TRBJ2-3 TRBV6-4 TGTGCCAGCAGTGACAGGGGAGGGAGCACAGATACGCAGTATTTT CASSDRGGSTDTQYF
NA NA TRBJ2-3 TRBV24-1 TGTGCCACCAGTGATCCCGCCGGGGGACGCACAGATACGCAGTATTTT CATSDPAGGRTDTQYF
TRBD1 NA TRBJ1-3 TRBV7-8 TGTGCCAGCAGCTCAGGACAGGGTGGAAACACCATATATTTT CASSSGQGGNTIYF
NA NA TRBJ1-1 TRBV7-6 TGTGCCAGCAGCCCCCAACAGGCGGGATCTAACACTGAAGCTTTCTTT CASSPQQAGSNTEAFF
NA NA TRBJ2-5 TRBV7-9 TGTGCCAGCAGCGGTGTAACCCTCCAAGAGACCCAGTACTTC CASSGVTLQETQYF
NA NA TRBJ1-1 TRBV28 TGTGCCAGCAGGTCAGGTATGAACACTGAAGCTTTCTTT CASRSGMNTEAFF
TRBD1 few TRBJ2-7 TRBV19 TGTGCCAGTAGGCTACAGGGGGCGCGGATCCACGAGCAGTACTTC CASRLQGARIHEQYF
TRBD1 NA TRBJ2-5 TRBV11-2 TGTGCCAGCAGCCTCGGGACAGCCCAAGAGACCCAGTACTTC CASSLGTAQETQYF
NA NA TRBJ2-1 TRBV4-2 TGTGCCAGCAGTCAAGATCCAGAGGGGGGTAGCAATGAGCAGTTCTTC CASSQDPEGGSNEQFF
NA NA TRBJ2-1 TRBV2 TGTGCCAGCAGAGCCGTCGGGATCAGCTACAATGAGCAGTTCTTC CASRAVGISYNEQFF
TRBD2 NA TRBJ2-3 TRBV24-1 TGTGCCACCAGTGACAGGCTATCCGGGACTAGTCAAAAGGATACGCAGTATTTT CATSDRLSGTSQKDTQYF
TRBD1 NA TRBJ1-4 TRBV4-1 TGCGCCAGCAGCCAGCCGGGACAGGAGCGGGGAAAACTGTTTTTT CASSQPGQERGKLFF
NA NA TRBJ1-1 TRBV27 TGTGCCAGCAGTTTATGGAGGGGGGCGAACACTGAAGCTTTCTTT CASSLWRGANTEAFF
NA NA TRBJ1-6 TRBV3-1/TRBV3-2 TGTGCCAGCAGTTTAAGCCGGCGAGATTCACCCCTCCACTTT CASSLSRRDSPLHF
NA NA TRBJ1-2 TRBV28 TGTGCCAGCAGTTTATTGGGGTGGGGCTACACCTTC CASSLLGWGYTF
TRBD1 NA TRBJ2-3 TRBV14 TGTGCCAGCAGCCCCGACAGGGGCAAAACAGATACGCAGTATTTT CASSPDRGKTDTQYF
NA NA TRBJ1-1 TRBV28 TGTGCCAGCAGCTCTGCGGGACACCGTTTTATGAACACTGAAGCTTTCTTT CASSSAGHRFMNTEAFF
TRBD2 NA TRBJ2-1 TRBV4-2 TGTGCCAGCAGCCATCTAGCGGGAGGAGACTACAATGAGCAGTTCTTC CASSHLAGGDYNEQFF
NA NA TRBJ2-5 TRBV11-2 TGTGCCAGCAGCATGAGTAGGGCAATTGGAGAGACCCAGTACTTC CASSMSRAIGETQYF
TRBD1 NA TRBJ2-5 TRBV19 TGTGCCAGTAGACCGACAGGGTACGAGACCCAGTACTTC CASRPTGYETQYF
TRBD1 NA TRBJ2-5 TRBV6-5 TGTGCCAGCAGCCGGGACAGCCAAGAGACCCAGTACTTC CASSRDSQETQYF
NA NA TRBJ2-4 TRBV27 TGTGCCAGCAGTTTGCGAGCGTCGGGCAAAAACATTCAGTACTTC CASSLRASGKNIQYF
TRBD1 once TRBJ1-5 TRBV10-2 TGCGCCAGCAGGAGGGGGACAGGGGAGATCAATCAGCCCCAGCATTTT CASRRGTGEINQPQHF
TRBD2 NA TRBJ2-7 TRBV7-2 TGTGCCAGCAGCCCGGGGGGATCTAGCGGGAGGGGTGAGCAGTACTTC CASSPGGSSGRGEQYF
NA NA TRBJ1-1 TRBV30 TGTGCCTGGAGTCCCGGGGCCCACACTGAAGCTTTCTTT CAWSPGAHTEAFF